The T cell receptor (beta chain) under discussion was sequenced for a study of shared clonotypes between healthy human individuals. Genomic DNA from each subset was divided evenly over several immunoSEQ plates. The repertoire was sequenced with immunoSEQ multiplex PCR; TCRdb's copy has only in-frame clones and lacks some. The repertoire consists of more than 500,000 clones, with roughly 95% occurring once and the leading ten covering approximately 0.067%. The origin of this receptor is a young woman in good health. Sequences were obtained from naive CD4+ T cells sorted from blood. Subset meaning: CD45RA+ positively selected.

The DNA of the CDR3 is TGTGCCAGCAGTTGGGGGGGCGGGGACCCCAGGGACTATGGCTACACCTTC. Its protein is CASSWGGGDPRDYGYTF. The chain couples TRBV28 to TRBJ1-2; D may be TRBD1 (6 bases). Germline V lookup: CDR1 MDHEN, CDR2 SYDVKM. V was cut by 4 bases and J by 3 bases, with 21 bases left in between. This CDR3 comprises 17 residues.